This T cell receptor (beta chain) was recovered during a study of control samples from healthy donors and cancer patients. The data were produced by immunoSEQ multiplex PCR, yet TCRdb's version contains in-frame clones alone and is incomplete. The data hold about 170,000 clones, with 91% observed a single time. This CDR3 contains 11 residues. V dropped 6 bases and J dropped 8 bases, with 10 bases sitting between them. The chain joins TRBV12-3 or TRBV12-4 to TRBJ1-2; D might be TRBD1 (5 bases). This receptor was obtained from a woman aged 25-40 years in good health. The sequencing sample was made of blood. The CDR3 sequence: CASRDTSGYTF. The CDR3, as DNA: TGTGCCAGCAGGGACACCTCCGGCTACACCTTC.